The 4 T cell receptor beta chains given below trace back to one sample, sequenced in a study of CD8 T cells in Susac syndrome. The RNA, about 0.5 to 1 ug, was put through reverse transcription using random hexamers. Using its own MiXCR run on the immunoSEQ multiplex PCR reads, TCRdb lists one record per CDR3 protein. This sample carries about 150,000 distinct CDR3 sequences, around 95% of them seen once, and the ten largest clones take under 0.15%. Sequenced: CD8+ T cells from PBMCs. The receptors derive from a human donor with multiple sclerosis.

In this sample, this clonotype turned up once. The rearrangement joins TRBV7-2 to TRBJ2-2, with TRBD2 as a possible D gene (6 bases). This CDR3 comprises 13 residues. CDR1 and CDR2 (germline): SGHTA, FQGNSA. CDR3: CAAGPANTGELFF. The CDR3 coding sequence is TGTGCTGCGGGGCCAGCGAACACCGGGGAGCTGTTTTTT.

J is TRBJ2-3 and V is TRBV10-3, with 12 bases matching TRBD2. The germline V gene encodes CDR1 ENHRY and CDR2 SYGVKD. The CDR3 is made up of 14 amino acids. Unmatched junction bases numbered 6, after V lost 10 bases and J lost 4 bases. CDR3 amino acids: CASRLAGDPDTQYF. The CDR3 DNA is TGTGCCAGCCGACTAGCGGGGGATCCAGATACGCAGTATTTT.

The gene calls are TRBV25-1 and TRBJ2-3, with a tentative D call TRBD2 (5 bases). V lost 8 bases and J 0 bases, leaving 15 bases between the germline ends. There are 15 residues in the CDR3. Germline loops: CDR1 MGHDK, CDR2 SYGVNS. The CDR3 reads CASENRRASTDTQYF. In nucleotides, the CDR3 is TGTGCCAGCGAAAATAGGCGGGCGAGCACAGATACGCAGTATTTT. Together with reference TRBV25-1 and TRBJ2-3, the CDR3 gives the full variable domain: EADIYQTPRYLVIGTGKKITLECSQTMGHDKMYWYQQDPGMELHLIHYSYGVNSTEKGDLSSESTVSRIRTEHFPLTLESARPSHTSQYLCASENRRASTDTQYFGPGTRLTVL.

The V and J genes are TRBV27 and TRBJ1-2, with 8 bases matching TRBD1. The CDR3 is 13 amino acids. Germline loops: CDR1 MNHEY, CDR2 SMNVEV (reference sequence). Losses at the gene ends were 8 bases for V and 4 bases for J; bases not matched to a gene: 6. The CDR3 protein is CASGSGTGYGYTF. CDR3 nucleotide sequence: TGTGCCAGCGGATCCGGGACAGGCTATGGCTACACCTTC.